This passage covers 9 T cell receptor beta chains from one sample sequenced in a study of CD8 T cells in ankylosing spondylitis. TCRdb re-derived calls from the 5' RACE reads in MiXCR, one entry per CDR3 protein. This sample carries about 160,000 distinct CDR3 sequences, approximately 9% of them seen once, and the ten largest clones take around 15%. Sequencing was performed on blood, either unsorted or a sorted T cell fraction (not recorded which). The receptor set was obtained from a female donor with ankylosing spondylitis or in good health (not recorded which).

The chain couples TRBV30 to TRBJ1-2, with 8 bases matching TRBD1. Germline V gene sequence: CDR1 GTSNPN, CDR2 SVGIG (reference sequence). The CDR3 totals 13 residues. V was clipped by 2 bases and J by 6 bases; unmatched bases: 5. The CDR3 spells CAWSTLDRDGYTF. The DNA of the CDR3 is TGTGCCTGGAGTACCTTGGACAGGGATGGCTACACCTTC.

This clonotype has only one observation. The genes are TRBV18 and TRBJ2-7; no clear D gene. V was cut by 2 bases and J by 1 base, with 9 bases left in between. Germline loops: CDR1 KGHSH, CDR2 LQKENI. The CDR3 contains 14 residues. The CDR3 region is CASSPGLRSYEQYF. For the CDR3, the DNA is TGTGCCAGCTCACCAGGGTTGAGGTCCTACGAGCAGTACTTC.

The chain recombines TRBV27 with TRBJ2-3, with TRBD2 as a possible D gene (6 bases). This CDR3 is built from 16 residues. CDR1 and CDR2 from the germline V gene are MNHEY and SMNVEV (reference sequence). V was trimmed by 6 bases and J by 0 bases, leaving 16 bases between them. The CDR3 sequence is CASSPVRGTSTDTQYF. CDR3 nucleotides: TGTGCCAGCAGCCCCGTTCGCGGGACTAGCACAGATACGCAGTATTTT.

This sequence joins TRBV7-8 and TRBJ2-6; TRBD2 matches 8 bases. This CDR3 spans 17 amino acids. V dropped 5 bases and J dropped 2; count of bases not matched to a gene: 8. Per the germline V gene, CDR1 is SGHVS and CDR2 is FQNEAQ. Here the CDR3 DNA reads TGTGCCAGCAGCCCATTAGCGGGGTTTGCTGGGGCCAACGTCCTGACTTTC. Protein product: CASSPLAGFAGANVLTF.

The V and J genes are TRBV6-2 or TRBV6-3 and TRBJ2-1, with a weak D call TRBD2 (5 bases). V was trimmed by 6 bases and J by 1 base, leaving 10 bases between them. Per germline, CDR1 MNHEY and CDR2 SVGEGT. The CDR3 covers 14 residues. The CDR3 DNA reads TGTGCCAGCAGCTCAACGGGGTCCTACAATGAGCAGTTCTTC. As protein: CASSSTGSYNEQFF.

This clonotype was found a few times. The chain carries TRBV7-3 and TRBJ2-1, with a weak D call TRBD2 (6 bases). The CDR3 spans 14 residues. Trimming removed 3 bases at V and 5 bases at J, with 11 bases between. Germline V gene sequence: CDR1 SGHTA, CDR2 FQGTGA. This CDR3 is CASSFGGLDNEQFF. The CDR3 region has the DNA TGTGCCAGCAGCTTCGGGGGACTCGACAATGAGCAGTTCTTC.

V and J are TRBV20-1 and TRBJ2-7; D gene ambiguous. V lost 1 base and J lost 6, with 13 bases in between. Germline V gene lookup returns CDR1 DFQATT and CDR2 SNEGSKA (reference sequence). This CDR3 has 13 residues. The CDR3 is CSARGAHRPEQYF. CDR3 DNA: TGCAGTGCTAGAGGGGCCCATAGGCCCGAGCAGTACTTC.

This clonotype has a count of ten or more. V gene TRBV4-3 combines with J gene TRBJ2-1, with 7 bases matching TRBD2. Germline CDR1 reads LGHNA; CDR2 reads YSLEER. Trimming removed 0 bases from V and 9 bases from J; junction bases left unmatched: 5. CDR3 length: 14 amino acids. The CDR3 sequence is CASSQDQSGVEQFF. CDR3 coding DNA: TGCGCCAGCAGCCAAGATCAAAGCGGGGTTGAGCAGTTCTTC.

The chain couples TRBV4-3 to TRBJ2-7; a weak D match, TRBD1 (6 bases). V was pared by 2 bases and J by 4 bases, with 15 bases between. The CDR3 covers 15 residues. The germline V gene has CDR1 LGHNA and CDR2 YSLEER. The CDR3, as DNA: TGCGCCAGCAGCCAATTTCACAGGGCAAGTTACGAGCAGTACTTC. Amino acids: CASSQFHRASYEQYF.